The 28 T cell receptor beta chains given below trace back to one sample, sequenced in a study of blood T cells in healthy people across ages. Using a J-beta primer mix together with a sample-barcoded 5' primer, a second PCR was run for roughly 7 to 12 cycles. One entry per CDR3 protein results from TCRdb running MiXCR on the 5' RACE reads. The table has 1,500,000 or so distinct CDR3 sequences, around 40% seen once. The source material was blood. These receptors originate from a woman aged 18-30 years in good health.

This clonotype showed up just a few times. J is TRBJ2-3 and V is TRBV2, with 8 positions matching TRBD2. This CDR3 spans 14 amino acids. Germline V gene lookup returns CDR1 SNHLY and CDR2 FYNNEI. V lost 6 bases and J lost 6; bases outside the gene matches: 8. CDR3 nucleotides: TGTGCCAGCAGCCCCAGCGGGAGATGGGATACGCAGTATTTT. This sequence encodes CASSPSGRWDTQYF.

The gene calls are TRBV27 and TRBJ1-2; a possible D gene is TRBD1 (5 bases). CDR3 length equals 13 residues. CDR1 and CDR2 from the germline V gene are MNHEY and SMNVEV (reference sequence). V dropped 6 bases and J dropped 2 bases, with 10 bases sitting between them. The CDR3 loop is CASSWGENYGYTF. In DNA, the CDR3 is TGTGCCAGCAGCTGGGGGGAAAACTATGGCTACACCTTC.

The chain is built from TRBV4-1 and TRBJ2-7; 7 bases are a match to TRBD2. The ends lost 4 bases at V and 3 bases at J; junction bases unmatched: 9. The CDR3 is made up of 15 amino acids. CDR1 MGHRA and CDR2 YSYEKL come from the germline V gene. The CDR3 DNA reads as TGCGCCAGCAGCCCAGCGGGGTCCGAACTCTACGAGCAGTACTTC. Protein product: CASSPAGSELYEQYF.

J is TRBJ2-3 and V is TRBV9; TRBD1 might be the D (6 bases). This CDR3 has 16 amino acids. V was cut by 0 bases and J by 2 bases, with 13 bases left in between. Germline values: CDR1 SGDLS, CDR2 YYNGEE. The CDR3 here is CASSVADRSYTDTQYF. In nucleotides, the CDR3 is TGTGCCAGCAGCGTAGCAGACAGGTCCTACACAGATACGCAGTATTTT. The entire variable domain, with the rest obtained from reference TRBV9 and TRBJ2-3, is as follows: DSGVTQTPKHLITATGQRVTLRCSPRSGDLSVYWYQQSLDQGLQFLIQYYNGEERAKGNILERFSAQQFPDLHSELNLSSLELGDSALYFCASSVADRSYTDTQYFGPGTRLTVL.

This clonotype was found a few times. The chain combines TRBV7-2 with TRBJ1-1, with 8 bases aligning to TRBD1. The CDR3 sequence is 14 residues long. CDR1 and CDR2 from the germline V gene are SGHTA and FQGNSA. V dropped 4 bases and J dropped 6; count of bases not matched to a gene: 7. This CDR3 reads CASSSSQGAPEAFF. The CDR3 DNA is TGTGCCAGCAGCTCCTCCCAGGGGGCCCCTGAAGCTTTCTTT.

This CDR3 reads CASSNRDTESRSPLHF. CDR3 in DNA: TGTGCCAGCAGCAACCGGGACACCGAGTCTCGTTCACCCCTCCACTTT. The chain recombines TRBV11-2 with TRBJ1-6; tentatively, D is TRBD1 (6 bases). Trimming left V 5 bases short and J 9 bases short, with 20 bases between. The CDR3 sequence is 16 residues long. Germline assignment: CDR1 SGHAT and CDR2 FQNNGV.

The rearrangement joins TRBV12-3 or TRBV12-4 to TRBJ1-5; D is unclear. The CDR3 is made up of 15 amino acids. The V and J ends lost 4 bases and 1 base respectively, with 11 bases between them. The CDR3 loop reads CASSSGDSSNQPQHF. The CDR3 DNA is TGTGCCAGCAGTTCCGGGGATTCGAGCAATCAGCCCCAGCATTTT.

The V and J genes are TRBV12-3 or TRBV12-4 and TRBJ1-1; D might be TRBD1 (6 bases). The CDR3 is 15 residues long. Trimming pared 3 bases from V and 0 bases from J, leaving 11 bases between. CDR3 protein: CASSFPTGMNTEAFF. CDR3 bases: TGTGCCAGCAGTTTCCCGACAGGTATGAACACTGAAGCTTTCTTT.

The V call is TRBV3-1, the J call TRBJ2-1; tentatively, D is TRBD2 (5 bases). This CDR3 spans 18 amino acids. V lost 4 bases and J 0 bases, leaving 19 bases between the germline ends. CDR1 is LGHDT and CDR2 is YNNKEL in the germline V gene (reference sequence). In nucleotides, the CDR3 is TGTGCCAGCAGCCCCCTTGGGTCTCGGGGTGTCTCCTACAATGAGCAGTTCTTC. Residues: CASSPLGSRGVSYNEQFF.

As concerns this clonotype: A junction boundary mismatches the germline segment, possibly from a read error. The rearrangement links TRBV6-1 to TRBJ2-3; 8 bases map to TRBD1. Germline loops: CDR1 MNHNS, CDR2 SASEGT. The CDR3 totals 14 residues. The CDR3 here is CASRDRASTDMQYF. The CDR3 DNA reads TGTGCCAGCAGGGACAGGGCTAGCACAGATATGCAGTATTTT.

The genes are TRBV10-3 and TRBJ1-6; maybe TRBD1 (6 bases). Trimming cost V 9 bases and J 10 bases, with 7 bases left between them. Germline CDR1 and CDR2: ENHRY and SYGVKD. The CDR3 is 10 amino acids. CDR3 in amino acids: CAITGSPLHF. In DNA, the CDR3 is TGTGCCATTACAGGGTCACCCCTCCACTTT.

The chain is built from TRBV28 and TRBJ2-1; TRBD1 agrees at 7 bases. The germline CDR1 and CDR2 sequences are MDHEN and SYDVKM. CDR3 length: 13 amino acids. J gave up 9 bases and V 6 bases, and 8 bases lay outside the gene matches. The CDR3 protein is CASRGQRGGEQFF. CDR3 DNA sequence: TGTGCCAGCAGGGGACAGAGAGGCGGTGAGCAGTTCTTC.

This clonotype turned up a few times. The chain couples TRBV4-3 to TRBJ1-2; tentatively, D is TRBD1 (6 bases). The V and J ends lost 0 bases and 8 bases respectively, with 16 bases between them. This CDR3 has 15 amino acids. Per germline, CDR1 LGHNA and CDR2 YSLEER. This chain's CDR3 is CASSQDRGGLVGYTF. The CDR3 region has the DNA TGCGCCAGCAGCCAAGATCGCGGGGGGCTCGTGGGCTACACCTTC.

This clonotype came up a few times. The chain links TRBV5-5 to TRBJ1-6; 7 bases are a match to TRBD1. CDR3 size: 16 residues. V lost 0 bases and J lost 9; bases outside the gene matches: 9. Germline assignment: CDR1 SGHKS and CDR2 YYEKEE (reference sequence). The CDR3 DNA is TGTGCCAGCAGCTTGGAGGTGACAGGGTACTTTTCACCCCTCCACTTT. This sequence encodes CASSLEVTGYFSPLHF.

This clonotype was detected many times. This chain uses TRBV27 with TRBJ2-1; 9 bases map to TRBD2. CDR1 and CDR2 from the germline V gene are MNHEY and SMNVEV (reference sequence). The CDR3 loop spans 15 amino acids. The trim removed 6 bases at V and 0 bases at J, leaving 3 bases unmatched. CDR3 loop: CASRPTSGSYNEQFF. The CDR3 DNA sequence: TGTGCCAGCAGGCCGACTAGCGGCTCCTACAATGAGCAGTTCTTC.

Only a few counts were recorded for this clonotype. V is TRBV5-1 and J is TRBJ1-1; no reliable D call. Germline loops: CDR1 SGHRS, CDR2 YFSETQ. The CDR3 runs to 16 residues. With 0 bases removed from V and 2 bases from J, the gap between germline ends came to 14 bases. CDR3 sequence: CASSLDARQVNTEAFF. The CDR3 region has the DNA TGCGCCAGCAGCTTGGATGCCAGGCAAGTCAACACTGAAGCTTTCTTT.

This clonotype was counted between two and nine times. The chain joins TRBV24-1 to TRBJ2-3; 11 nucleotides align to TRBD1. V trimming: 8 bases; J trimming: 2 bases; junction bases outside the gene matches: 8. The CDR3 is 16 residues long. The germline V gene encodes CDR1 KGHDR and CDR2 SFDVKD. The CDR3 loop reads CATIAGTGGFTDTQYF. In DNA, the CDR3 is TGTGCCACCATTGCCGGGACAGGGGGTTTCACAGATACGCAGTATTTT.

This clonotype has only a few counts. This chain joins TRBV12-3 or TRBV12-4 and TRBJ2-3, with a tentative D call TRBD1 (6 bases). The V and J ends lost 6 bases and 14 bases respectively, with 15 bases between them. This CDR3 is 11 amino acids long. In DNA, the CDR3 is TGTGCCAGCAGCCGACACGGGACATGGTATTTT. Translated: CASSRHGTWYF.

This clonotype was counted once. The DNA for the CDR3 is TGTGCCAGCAGCCCCCAGGGAGGGTTCGGCACTGAAGCTTTCTTT. Amino acids: CASSPQGGFGTEAFF. The genes are TRBV7-2 and TRBJ1-1, with D tentatively TRBD1 (5 bases). In germline, CDR1 is SGHTA, CDR2 FQGNSA. CDR3 length equals 15 residues. The V and J ends lost 5 bases and 4 bases respectively, with 17 bases between them.

The V gene is TRBV5-5, the J gene TRBJ1-2; D remains ambiguous. The CDR3 covers 15 residues. The germline V gene has CDR1 SGHKS and CDR2 YYEKEE (reference sequence). V dropped 0 bases and J dropped 0 bases, with 9 bases sitting between them. The CDR3 spells CASSLGHLANYGYTF. Written as DNA, the CDR3 is TGTGCCAGCAGCTTGGGACACCTAGCTAACTATGGCTACACCTTC. Complete variable domain (other parts from reference TRBV5-5 and TRBJ1-2): DAGVTQSPTHLIKTRGQQVTLRCSPISGHKSVSWYQQVLGQGPQFIFQYYEKEERGRGNFPDRFSARQFPNYSSELNVNALLLGDSALYLCASSLGHLANYGYTFGSGTRLTVV.

The sample holds a few counts of this clonotype. The J gene is TRBJ1-2, the V gene TRBV25-1; D possibly corresponds to TRBD1 (5 bases). V shed 0 bases and J shed 4 bases, with 12 bases lying between them. Germline CDR1 and CDR2: MGHDK and SYGVNS. CDR3 length: 15 residues. The CDR3 region has the DNA TGTGCCAGCAGTGAATATAGAGGGACGACCTATGGCTACACCTTC. Protein product: CASSEYRGTTYGYTF.

The rearrangement links TRBV29-1 to TRBJ2-2; D is uncertain. V lost 1 base to trimming and J lost 5 bases, with 8 bases between them. CDR1 and CDR2 (germline): SQVTM, ANQGSEA. This CDR3 is 13 amino acids long. The CDR3 DNA reads as TGCAGCGTTGAAGGGAGCCTAACCGGGGAGCTGTTTTTT. This codes for CSVEGSLTGELFF.

The V gene is TRBV9, the J gene TRBJ1-2; D call uncertain. The length of the CDR3 is 14 residues. Germline V gene sequence: CDR1 SGDLS, CDR2 YYNGEE. Trimming pared 0 bases from V and 4 bases from J, leaving 10 bases between. DNA for the CDR3: TGTGCCAGCAGCGTAGGAAGTGAAGGCTATGGCTACACCTTC. This translates into CASSVGSEGYGYTF. The entire variable domain, with the rest obtained from reference TRBV9 and TRBJ1-2, is as follows: DSGVTQTPKHLITATGQRVTLRCSPRSGDLSVYWYQQSLDQGLQFLIQYYNGEERAKGNILERFSAQQFPDLHSELNLSSLELGDSALYFCASSVGSEGYGYTFGSGTRLTVV.

This clonotype was observed a single time. This chain uses TRBV6-5 with TRBJ1-2; TRBD1 might be the D (6 bases). CDR1 and CDR2 (germline): MNHEY, SVGAGI. V lost 5 bases and J 4 bases, leaving 14 bases between the germline ends. This CDR3 comprises 14 residues. For the CDR3, the DNA is TGTGCCAGCAGTCACCTACAGGGATCCTATGGCTACACCTTC. Encoded protein: CASSHLQGSYGYTF.

This clonotype showed up just a few times. The rearrangement joins TRBV2 to TRBJ2-2, with 11 bases identical to TRBD2. With 11 bases clipped from V and 5 bases from J, the junction kept 16 bases outside the gene matches. Germline V gene data show CDR1 as SNHLY and CDR2 as FYNNEI. The CDR3 length is 17 residues. The CDR3 DNA reads as TGTGCCTCCCAACGCGGTCTAGCGGGAGGACGGACCGGGGAGCTGTTTTTT. This translates into CASQRGLAGGRTGELFF.

A word on this clonotype: The junction and the germline gene differ at one end; a read error may be behind it. The chain employs TRBV28 and TRBJ2-5; a weak D match, TRBD2 (6 bases). This CDR3 has 15 residues. Looked up from germline, CDR1 is MDHEN and CDR2 is SYDVKM. CDR3 protein: CASNGQGGLQETPYF. The CDR3 DNA is TGTGCCAGCAATGGGCAGGGAGGCCTCCAAGAGACCCCGTACTTC.

The chain employs TRBV29-1 and TRBJ1-2, with 7 bases matching TRBD1. This CDR3 region has 15 residues. The germline CDR1 and CDR2 sequences are SQVTM and ANQGSEA. The V gene end was trimmed by 4 bases and the J gene end by 0 bases; junction bases not matched to a gene: 8. This CDR3 is CSVGSQGTSNYGYTF. CDR3 in DNA: TGCAGCGTTGGTTCACAGGGGACATCTAACTATGGCTACACCTTC.

This clonotype was observed once. This chain uses TRBV20-1 with TRBJ1-2, with D uncertain. The ends were cut back, 0 bases at V and 0 bases at J, with 11 bases in the middle. CDR1 is DFQATT and CDR2 is SNEGSKA in the germline V gene (reference sequence). This CDR3 spans 15 amino acids. The CDR3 DNA reads as TGCAGTGCTAGAGAAGACCACTATACTAACTATGGCTACACCTTC. This gives the protein CSAREDHYTNYGYTF.